This T cell receptor (beta chain) stems from a study of STAT5B mutations in CD4+ large granular lymphocyte leukemia. Background on the study: Among healthy donors, a particular HLA allele went with more CDR3 'QG' motifs.

Study processing details: The detection floor for productive clonotype frequency was 2.59 x 10-5. Method: immunoSEQ multiplex PCR; TCRdb's copy keeps in-frame clones and lacks some. V, J and clone size reflect that table, while D and trimming were determined from the DNA. The table lists tens of thousands of clones, 78% of them singletons. The CDR3 spans 14 residues. V shed 3 bases and J shed 5 bases, with 10 bases lying between them. Germline V gene sequence: CDR1 SGHTA, CDR2 FQGNSA. The study's findings and limits: 8/27 top patient clones versus 2/35 control clones were TRBV06-family.

For this clone: Its antigen is unidentified.

The rearrangement uses TRBV7-2 and TRBJ1-4; D gene uncertain. This receptor was identified in a human donor in good health. The sequenced sample was CD4+ T cells from blood buffy coats. The CDR3 DNA reads TGTGCCAGCAGCTTGGGGTCCAGAAATGAAAAACTGTTTTTT. It yields the protein CASSLGSRNEKLFF.